This T cell receptor (beta chain) was obtained from a study of beta chain features in type 1 diabetes. Study information: Sorted cells from all samples, numbering fewer than 120,000,000, were examined.

What was sequenced were expressed TCRB transcripts, since all of the isolated RNA had been reverse transcribed. The protocol was immunoSEQ multiplex PCR, while the TCRdb copy is restricted to in-frame clones and leaves out a portion. The sample holds 550,000 to 850,000 clones, 10% to 15% seen once. This clone has just a few counts. Its antigen is unknown. Study observations and caveats: Type 1 diabetes patients showed a moderate but significant shortening of TCRB CDR3s in all four CD4+ subsets.

Germline loops: CDR1 MNHEY, CDR2 SMNVEV (reference sequence). V lost 3 bases to trimming and J lost 7 bases, with 12 bases between them. CDR3 length equals 13 residues. The sequenced material came from naive CD4+ T cells from blood. V is TRBV27 and J is TRBJ1-2; D might be TRBD1 (5 bases). This clonotype was obtained from a man younger than 30 with type 1 diabetes. The CDR3 loop is CASSFEGARGYTF. CDR3 in DNA: TGTGCCAGCAGTTTTGAAGGGGCGCGTGGCTACACCTTC.